A single sample is the source of the 13 T cell receptor beta chains below, sequenced in a study of T cells after posttransplantation cyclophosphamide. Sequencing used immunoSEQ multiplex PCR; TCRdb keeps in-frame clones, though not all of them. The data show tens of thousands of clones, with none appearing a single time. Specimen: PBMCs. These receptor sequences come from a woman in her twenties or thirties in good health and a related stem cell transplant donor.

This clone was detected a few times. The V call is TRBV29-1, the J call TRBJ2-1, with a tentative D call TRBD2 (6 bases). There are 13 residues in the CDR3. Germline CDR1 and CDR2: SQVTM and ANQGSEA. V lost 7 bases and J 2 bases, leaving 12 bases between the germline ends. Written as DNA, the CDR3 is TGCAGCGGCCGGCGGGGCACCTACAATGAGCAGTTCTTC. It yields the protein CSGRRGTYNEQFF.

The rearrangement uses TRBV5-4 and TRBJ1-1; 7 bases match TRBD1. The CDR3 covers 15 residues. V shed 4 bases and J 3 bases; nucleotides not matched to a gene: 9. The germline V gene encodes CDR1 SGHNT and CDR2 YYREEE (reference sequence). CDR3 sequence (DNA): TGTGCCAGCAGCGCGGCTAGGGGGCGCGACACTGAAGCTTTCTTT. Translating it yields CASSAARGRDTEAFF.

This clone was picked up a small number of times. The gene calls are TRBV5-6 and TRBJ1-5; D is ambiguous. CDR3 length: 15 amino acids. The V end lost 6 bases, the J end lost 5 bases, and 18 bases lay between the germline ends. CDR1 SGHDT and CDR2 YYEEEE come from the germline V gene. CDR3 coding DNA: TGTGCCAGCAACATATACAGCTTTTTGGATCAGCCCCAGCATTTT. Its translation is CASNIYSFLDQPQHF.

This clone turned up a few times. The V gene is TRBV6-2 or TRBV6-3, the J gene TRBJ2-6, with a weak D call TRBD1 (5 bases). Trimming pared 2 bases from V and 0 bases from J, leaving 5 bases between. This CDR3 has 15 residues. CDR1 MNHEY and CDR2 SVGEGT come from the germline V gene. CDR3 in amino acids: CASSYDSSGANVLTF. For the CDR3, the DNA is TGTGCCAGCAGTTACGACAGCTCTGGGGCCAACGTCCTGACTTTC.

The chain uses TRBV6-1 and TRBJ2-3; 8 bases fit TRBD2. The germline CDR1 and CDR2 sequences are MNHNS and SASEGT. V dropped 5 bases and J dropped 0; count of bases not matched to a gene: 4. The length of the CDR3 is 15 residues. CDR3 sequence: CASSLGLASTDTQYF. For the CDR3, the DNA is TGTGCCAGCAGTTTAGGACTAGCAAGCACAGATACGCAGTATTTT.

This clone was detected ten times or more. The chain links TRBV10-3 to TRBJ2-5; 14 bases fit TRBD2. V lost 4 bases, J lost 3 bases, and 13 bases stayed unmatched. The CDR3 covers 19 residues. CDR1 and CDR2 from the germline V gene are ENHRY and SYGVKD. The CDR3 reads CAISGTPGLAGAGKETQYF. CDR3 DNA: TGTGCCATCAGTGGGACCCCGGGACTAGCGGGGGCTGGTAAAGAGACCCAGTACTTC.

The sample holds a few counts of this clone. The rearrangement uses TRBV12-3 or TRBV12-4 and TRBJ2-2; D perhaps matches TRBD2 (7 bases). CDR3 length: 15 amino acids. V was shortened by 3 bases and J by 4 bases, with 12 bases between the two germline ends. The CDR3 protein is CASSLAGATTGELFF. The CDR3 bases are TGTGCCAGCAGTTTGGCGGGGGCGACCACCGGGGAGCTGTTTTTT.

Only a few counts were recorded for this clone. The V gene is TRBV7-2, the J gene TRBJ1-2; 8 bases fit TRBD1. This CDR3 is built from 13 residues. V shed 5 bases and J 4 bases; nucleotides not matched to a gene: 3. CDR1 is SGHTA and CDR2 is FQGNSA in the germline V gene. CDR3 region: CASSRDRSYGYTF. CDR3 DNA sequence: TGTGCCAGCAGCCGGGACAGGTCCTATGGCTACACCTTC.

The J gene is TRBJ2-5, the V gene TRBV5-1; 9 bases are a match to TRBD2. The length of the CDR3 is 16 residues. CDR1 SGHRS and CDR2 YFSETQ come from the germline V gene. Unmatched junction bases numbered 3, after V lost 0 bases and J lost 0 bases. This CDR3 reads CASSLASGGYQETQYF. CDR3 in DNA: TGCGCCAGCAGCTTGGCCAGCGGGGGGTACCAAGAGACCCAGTACTTC.

In its sample, this clone was seen many times. The rearrangement uses TRBV4-2 and TRBJ2-7, with 9 nucleotides matching TRBD2. With V trimmed by 4 bases and J by 2 bases, 9 bases remained unmatched. The germline V gene has CDR1 LGHNA and CDR2 YNFKEQ. This CDR3 is built from 16 residues. The CDR3 region is CASSPIAGAHPYEQYF. The DNA for the CDR3 is TGTGCCAGCAGCCCGATAGCGGGGGCGCACCCCTACGAGCAGTACTTC.

This clone occurred many times. The CDR3 loop reads CASRADSPYGYTF. CDR3 DNA sequence: TGTGCCAGCAGGGCAGACAGCCCCTATGGCTACACCTTC. The chain joins TRBV2 to TRBJ1-2; D might be TRBD1 (5 bases). V gave up 6 bases and J gave up 4 bases, with 12 bases separating them. CDR1 and CDR2 (germline): SNHLY, FYNNEI. The CDR3 loop spans 13 amino acids.

There are a few counts of this clone. V usage is TRBV5-1 and J usage is TRBJ2-3; 9 bases align to TRBD1. With 0 bases clipped from V and 3 bases from J, the junction kept 2 bases outside the gene matches. The CDR3 has 15 residues. Germline CDR1 is SGHRS and CDR2 is YFSETQ. CDR3 region: CASSLDRGRTDTQYF. CDR3 bases: TGCGCCAGCAGCTTGGACAGGGGGCGAACAGATACGCAGTATTTT.

This clone was recorded at least ten times. The rearrangement links TRBV6-5 to TRBJ1-6; D ambiguous. Germline CDR1 reads MNHEY; CDR2 reads SVGAGI. Trimming shortened V by 6 bases and J by 8 bases, and 17 bases separated the two germline ends. This CDR3 is built from 15 residues. In DNA form, the CDR3 reads TGTGCCAGCAGCCCCCGCCTCCCCGGGGATTCACCCCTCCACTTT. Translated, it gives CASSPRLPGDSPLHF.